These T cell receptor beta chains were read from a single sample in a study of blood T cell repertoires in COVID-19. The method was immunoSEQ multiplex PCR; TCRdb's version includes in-frame clones alone and lacks a portion of them. The data show some 400,000 clones, roughly 80% seen once. Sample: peripheral blood. The receptor source for this set is a human donor with acute or convalescent COVID-19. The donor label of this sample is uncertain. The CDR3 runs from the conserved cysteine through the conserved F or W. The D gene is left open where the match is weak. A row's size may be missing; if present it is once, few, many or a size class.

D gene	V gene	J gene	clone size	CDR3 protein	CDR3 DNA
TRBD1	TRBV30	TRBJ1-4	few	CAWTRTGRYEKLFF	TGTGCCTGGACTAGGACAGGGCGATATGAAAAACTGTTTTTT
TRBD2	TRBV10-1	TRBJ2-3	NA	CASSGEGPSWAITDTQYF	TGCGCCAGCAGTGGGGAGGGACCCTCTTGGGCCATCACAGATACGCAGTATTTT
NA	TRBV6-1	TRBJ2-3	NA	CASSEDRVSFGTQYF	TGTGCCAGCAGTGAAGACAGGGTATCGTTCGGTACGCAGTATTTT
TRBD1	TRBV7-2	TRBJ2-7	few	CASSLSTGQGSEQYF	TGTGCCAGCAGCCTCAGTACGGGACAGGGCTCCGAGCAGTACTTC
TRBD1	TRBV25-1	TRBJ2-1	once	CASSEGGTVGYNEQFF	TGTGCCAGCAGTGAAGGTGGGACAGTTGGCTACAATGAGCAGTTCTTC
NA	TRBV7-2	TRBJ1-2	NA	CASSLVVQYYGYTF	TGTGCCAGCAGCTTAGTTGTACAGTACTATGGCTACACCTTC
NA	TRBV5-4	TRBJ2-5	NA	CASRAGLSQETQYF	TGTGCCAGCAGGGCAGGTCTATCACAAGAGACCCAGTACTTC
NA	TRBV6-5	TRBJ1-6	NA	CASSYPGNSPLHF	TGTGCCAGCAGTTACCCCGGGAATTCACCCCTCCACTTT
TRBD1	TRBV19	TRBJ1-4	few	CASSTHPGQGIGKLFF	TGTGCCAGTAGTACGCACCCGGGACAGGGTATAGGAAAACTGTTTTTT
TRBD2	TRBV5-1	TRBJ2-3	NA	CASSFNGRGTDTQYF	TGCGCCAGCAGCTTTAACGGGAGGGGCACAGATACGCAGTATTTT
TRBD1	TRBV19	TRBJ1-5	NA	CASSITGGGQPQHF	TGTGCCAGTAGTATAACAGGGGGGGGTCAGCCCCAGCATTTT
NA	TRBV4-2	TRBJ1-2	NA	CASSQGTVSGYTF	TGTGCCAGCAGCCAAGGGACAGTGAGTGGCTACACCTTC
TRBD1	TRBV19	TRBJ1-4	NA	CASKDRAATNEKLFF	TGTGCCAGTAAGGACAGGGCCGCAACTAATGAAAAACTGTTTTTT
NA	TRBV7-2	TRBJ2-7	NA	CASSLKPGKGFLYEQYF	TGTGCCAGCAGCTTAAAGCCAGGGAAAGGCTTCCTCTACGAGCAGTACTTC
NA	TRBV18	TRBJ1-2	NA	CASSPPAGGYTF	TGTGCCAGCTCACCACCGGCGGGTGGCTACACCTTC
TRBD1	TRBV2	TRBJ2-7	NA	CASSRTGPSYEQYF	TGTGCCAGCAGTCGGACAGGGCCGTCGTACGAGCAGTACTTC
TRBD2	TRBV5-1	TRBJ2-3	NA	CASSPGTSGSNTQYF	TGCGCCAGCAGCCCCGGGACTAGCGGGAGCAATACGCAGTATTTT
NA	TRBV15	TRBJ2-7	NA	CATSREGAGEQYF	TGTGCCACCAGCAGGGAGGGGGCGGGGGAGCAGTACTTC
NA	TRBV30	TRBJ1-4	NA	CAWSPLFPGVGEKLFF	TGTGCCTGGAGCCCACTATTCCCGGGGGTTGGCGAAAAACTGTTTTTT
TRBD1	TRBV3-1/TRBV3-2	TRBJ2-1	few	CASSHRGSGNEQFF	TGTGCCAGCAGCCACAGGGGGTCAGGAAATGAGCAGTTCTTC
TRBD1	TRBV11-3	TRBJ2-7	NA	CASSRGGTGIREQYF	TGTGCCAGCAGTCGCGGAGGGACAGGGATCCGCGAGCAGTACTTC
TRBD1	TRBV6-4	TRBJ2-7	NA	CASSGFRDRGNEQYF	TGTGCCAGCAGTGGATTCCGGGACAGGGGAAACGAGCAGTACTTC
NA	TRBV28	TRBJ1-1	NA	CASSLQVPEAFF	TGTGCCAGCAGCCTACAGGTTCCTGAAGCTTTCTTT
NA	TRBV3-1/TRBV3-2	TRBJ2-5	once	CASSLQTTEETQYF	TGTGCCAGCAGCCTACAAACTACCGAGGAGACCCAGTACTTC
NA	TRBV2	TRBJ2-1	NA	CASRWGQGNLEQFF	TGTGCCAGCAGGTGGGGACAAGGGAATTTGGAGCAGTTCTTC
TRBD1	TRBV11-2	TRBJ2-7	NA	CASSLQARGQGVGEQYF	TGTGCCAGCAGCTTGCAAGCTAGGGGACAGGGGGTGGGGGAGCAGTACTTC
NA	TRBV18	TRBJ1-6	once	CASSPQTRQGRNSPLHF	TGTGCCAGCTCACCGCAGACACGGCAGGGCCGGAATTCACCCCTCCACTTT
NA	TRBV9	TRBJ1-2	NA	CASSTQGFYGYTF	TGTGCCAGCAGCACGCAGGGATTCTATGGCTACACCTTC
NA	TRBV19	TRBJ1-2	once	CASIRQGGAGYTF	TGTGCCAGTATCAGGCAGGGCGGAGCGGGCTACACCTTC
NA	TRBV7-6	TRBJ2-6	NA	CASSLRGRGANVLTF	TGTGCCAGCAGCTTAAGAGGGCGGGGGGCCAACGTCCTGACTTTC
TRBD2	TRBV9	TRBJ2-1	once	CASSVAGASGGLGDNEQFF	TGTGCCAGCAGCGTAGCTGGGGCTAGCGGGGGTCTGGGGGACAATGAGCAGTTCTTC
TRBD1	TRBV4-1	TRBJ1-2	NA	CASSQDRAGGRYGYTF	TGCGCCAGCAGCCAAGATAGGGCAGGGGGGAGGTATGGCTACACCTTC
TRBD1	TRBV19	TRBJ2-2	NA	CASRTTDRGWTGELFF	TGTGCCAGTAGGACAACGGACAGGGGTTGGACCGGGGAGCTGTTTTTT
TRBD1	TRBV15	TRBJ1-2	few	CATSRGTGGRGGYTF	TGTGCCACCAGCAGAGGGACAGGGGGCCGCGGTGGCTACACCTTC
TRBD1	TRBV4-1	TRBJ2-3	NA	CASSPRQGSTDTQYF	TGCGCCAGCAGCCCCAGACAGGGGAGCACAGATACGCAGTATTTT
NA	TRBV3-1/TRBV3-2	TRBJ1-1	NA	CASSQGQVTEAFF	TGTGCCAGCAGCCAGGGCCAAGTAACTGAAGCTTTCTTT
TRBD1	TRBV5-4	TRBJ2-5	NA	CASSLEGARGYETQYF	TGTGCCAGCAGCTTGGAGGGTGCCAGGGGGTACGAGACCCAGTACTTC
NA	TRBV27	TRBJ2-3	NA	CASSLTSARDTQYF	TGTGCCAGCAGTTTAACGTCAGCTAGGGATACGCAGTATTTT
NA	TRBV16	TRBJ2-1	few	CASSPDLKNEQFF	TGTGCCAGCAGCCCGGACTTGAAGAATGAGCAGTTCTTC
NA	TRBV11-3	TRBJ2-1	NA	CASSLAPGSHNEQFF	TGTGCCAGCAGCTTAGCCCCAGGATCCCACAATGAGCAGTTCTTC
NA	TRBV28	TRBJ2-7	once	CATRTVSYEQYF	TGTGCCACCAGGACAGTTTCCTACGAGCAGTACTTC
TRBD2	TRBV28	TRBJ2-3	NA	CASSAPGGFSTDTQYF	TGTGCCAGCAGCGCTCCGGGGGGATTTAGCACAGATACGCAGTATTTT
TRBD1	TRBV7-2	TRBJ1-1	once	CASSFLGTANTEAFF	TGTGCCAGCAGCTTCTTAGGGACAGCCAACACTGAAGCTTTCTTT
TRBD2	TRBV3-1/TRBV3-2	TRBJ2-7	NA	CASSRGGARGSYEQYF	TGTGCCAGCAGTCGCGGGGGTGCGAGGGGATCCTACGAGCAGTACTTC
NA	TRBV2	TRBJ1-5	few	CASRKQGEGNQPQHF	TGTGCCAGCAGGAAACAGGGTGAAGGCAATCAGCCCCAGCATTTT
TRBD2	TRBV5-1	TRBJ2-7	once	CASSLDGAGTSGGQYF	TGCGCCAGCAGCTTGGACGGCGCCGGGACTAGCGGGGGGCAGTACTTC
TRBD1	TRBV9	TRBJ2-5	NA	CASSIRDRVGETQYF	TGTGCCAGCAGCATCCGGGACAGGGTAGGGGAGACCCAGTACTTC
TRBD1	TRBV5-8	TRBJ1-3	NA	CASSEGTASGNTIYF	TGTGCCAGCAGCGAGGGGACAGCCTCTGGAAACACCATATATTTT
NA	TRBV30	TRBJ1-2	NA	CAWSRDRPRGYTF	TGTGCCTGGAGCCGAGACAGGCCACGGGGCTACACCTTC
NA	TRBV7-2	TRBJ1-5	NA	CASSYGQNSNQPQHF	TGTGCCAGCAGCTATGGCCAAAATAGCAATCAGCCCCAGCATTTT
NA	TRBV6-1	TRBJ2-7	NA	CASSENGEQYF	TGTGCCAGCAGTGAAAACGGCGAGCAGTACTTC
NA	TRBV6-5	TRBJ1-2	NA	CATTRSLDYGYTF	TGTGCCACCACGAGGTCGCTAGACTATGGCTACACCTTC
NA	TRBV9	TRBJ2-1	many	CASSARNSYNEQFF	TGTGCCAGCAGCGCCAGGAACTCCTACAATGAGCAGTTCTTC